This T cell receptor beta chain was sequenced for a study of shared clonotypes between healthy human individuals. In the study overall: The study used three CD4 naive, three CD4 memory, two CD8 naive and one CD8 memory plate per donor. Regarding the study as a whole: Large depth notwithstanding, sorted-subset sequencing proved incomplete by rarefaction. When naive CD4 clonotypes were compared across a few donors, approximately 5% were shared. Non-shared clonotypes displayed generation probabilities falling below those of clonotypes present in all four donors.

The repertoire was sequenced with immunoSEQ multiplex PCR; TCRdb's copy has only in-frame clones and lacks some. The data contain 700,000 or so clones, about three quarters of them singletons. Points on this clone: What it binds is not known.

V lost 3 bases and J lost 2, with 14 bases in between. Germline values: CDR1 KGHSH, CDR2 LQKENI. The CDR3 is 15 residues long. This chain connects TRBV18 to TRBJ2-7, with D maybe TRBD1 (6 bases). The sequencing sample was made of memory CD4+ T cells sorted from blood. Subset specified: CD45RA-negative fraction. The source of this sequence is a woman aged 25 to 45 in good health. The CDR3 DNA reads TGTGCCAGCTCACCCTCGAGTGGGACACCCTACGAGCAGTACTTC. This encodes CASSPSSGTPYEQYF.